The clone carrying this T cell receptor (beta chain) has only a few counts. As processed by the authors: Using reference gene primer amplification, nucleated cell counts were estimated. The repertoire was sequenced with immunoSEQ multiplex PCR; TCRdb's copy has only in-frame clones and lacks some. V and J calls and clone size are as listed in that table; D and trimming were resolved from the DNA. The sample yields about 170,000 clones, 84% seen once. Followed over time, Seattle patients had been enrolled while infection was active. This sample stems from a study of blood T cell repertoires in COVID-19. This receptor was identified in a woman in her 70s with COVID-19, enrolled during active disease. The sample taken for sequencing was peripheral blood.

The CDR3: CASSFWGELETQYF. CDR3 DNA sequence: TGTGCCAGCAGCTTTTGGGGAGAATTAGAGACCCAGTACTTC. V is TRBV5-4 and J is TRBJ2-5, with TRBD2 as a possible D gene (5 bases). From germline, CDR1 is SGHNT and CDR2 YYREEE (reference sequence). This CDR3 contains 14 residues. V lost 2 bases, J lost 4 bases, and 12 bases lay in between.